This passage covers 17 T cell receptor beta chains from one sample sequenced in a study of blood T cell repertoires in COVID-19. TCRdb's table, derived via immunoSEQ multiplex PCR, lists solely in-frame clones and lacks some. The profile shows 13,000 or so clones, around nine tenths of them singletons. The sample taken for sequencing was peripheral blood. The receptors originated from a human donor in a cohort sampled during active COVID-19.

The table lists this clone with a count of one. V and J are TRBV7-2 and TRBJ2-7; TRBD2 matches 8 bases. J was trimmed by 2 bases and V by 4 bases; bases with no gene match: 7. The CDR3 length is 15 residues. Germline V gene lookup returns CDR1 SGHTA and CDR2 FQGNSA. CDR3 residues: CASSSGRGATYEQYF. As DNA, the CDR3 is TGTGCCAGCAGCTCCGGGCGGGGGGCAACCTACGAGCAGTACTTC.

This clone was observed a single time. The chain couples TRBV5-6 to TRBJ1-2; 9 nucleotides line up with TRBD1. This CDR3 is built from 17 residues. CDR1 SGHDT and CDR2 YYEEEE come from the germline V gene. The junction had 7 bases not matched to a gene; V was cut back by 0 bases and J by 1 base. CDR3: CASSLGWGQGYNYGYTF. DNA for the CDR3: TGTGCCAGCAGCTTGGGGTGGGGACAGGGATATAACTATGGCTACACCTTC. Based on the CDR3 plus reference TRBV5-6 and TRBJ1-2, the full variable domain is DAGVTQSPTHLIKTRGQQVTLRCSPKSGHDTVSWYQQALGQGPQFIFQYYEEEERQRGNFPDRFSGHQFPNYSSELNVNALLLGDSALYLCASSLGWGQGYNYGYTFGSGTRLTVV.

V and J are TRBV6-2 or TRBV6-3 and TRBJ2-1, with TRBD2 as a possible D gene (5 bases). The V gene lost 6 bases and the J gene lost 9 bases, with 18 bases spanning the gap. From germline, CDR1 is MNHEY and CDR2 SVGEGT. The CDR3 length is 14 residues. The CDR3 coding sequence is TGTGCCAGCAGACCTGCTAGGAGCGGCGGTGAGCAGTTCTTC. This translates into CASRPARSGGEQFF.

This clone is termed medium-sized. The chain employs TRBV7-2 and TRBJ1-5; D is ambiguous. CDR1 is SGHTA and CDR2 is FQGNSA in the germline V gene. Trimming removed 1 base from V and 2 bases from J, with 6 bases in between. The CDR3 is made up of 14 amino acids. DNA for the CDR3: TGTGCCAGCAGCTTAGTGCAGGGCAATCAGCCCCAGCATTTT. This translates into CASSLVQGNQPQHF.

The rearrangement joins TRBV7-3 to TRBJ1-5; D is unresolved. Germline V gene data show CDR1 as SGHTA and CDR2 as FQGTGA. This CDR3 has 13 residues. V was pared by 0 bases and J by 5 bases, with 5 bases between. CDR3 in DNA: TGTGCCAGCAGCTTAACCGGTGATCAGCCCCAGCATTTT. Protein product: CASSLTGDQPQHF.

This clone was picked up a small number of times. The chain is built from TRBV5-6 and TRBJ1-5, with 11 bases aligning to TRBD1. V was pared by 4 bases and J by 6 bases, with 9 bases of the junction left unmatched. The germline V gene encodes CDR1 SGHDT and CDR2 YYEEEE. CDR3 length: 16 residues. The CDR3 loop is CASSRLMGQGVQPQHF. CDR3 nucleotide sequence: TGTGCCAGCAGCCGGTTGATGGGACAGGGGGTTCAGCCCCAGCATTTT.

The chain links TRBV27 to TRBJ2-7, with D tentatively TRBD1 (5 bases). CDR1 and CDR2 (germline): MNHEY, SMNVEV (reference sequence). This CDR3 is 12 amino acids long. V lost 7 bases and J lost 4, with 11 bases in between. CDR3 nucleotides: TGTGCCAGCACCAGGGATACTTACGAGCAGTACTTC. Translating gives CASTRDTYEQYF.

The chain combines TRBV15 with TRBJ1-1, with D maybe TRBD1 (5 bases). Germline lookup yields CDR1 LNHNV and CDR2 YYDKDF (reference sequence). The CDR3 is made up of 14 amino acids. Between the trimmed V and J ends, which lost 2 bases and 3 bases, there was a span of 10 bases. For the CDR3, the DNA is TGTGCCACCAGCAGATTTGTAGGGGACACTGAAGCTTTCTTT. Amino acid sequence: CATSRFVGDTEAFF.

The chain uses TRBV5-8 and TRBJ2-7, with D perhaps matching TRBD2 (5 bases). The CDR3 spans 15 residues. CDR1 and CDR2 from the germline V gene are SGHTS and YDEGEE. The V end was cut by 4 bases, the J end by 3 bases, with 17 bases between. The CDR3 nucleotides read TGTGCCAGCAGCCGGACTCGCGGTTCCTTCTACGAGCAGTACTTC. This translates into CASSRTRGSFYEQYF.

The V and J genes are TRBV5-4 and TRBJ1-5; TRBD1 aligns across 9 bases. The V gene end was trimmed by 4 bases and the J gene end by 5 bases; junction bases not matched to a gene: 13. Germline CDR1 reads SGHNT; CDR2 reads YYREEE (reference sequence). This CDR3 has 17 amino acids. CDR3 loop: CASSPSPGTGFHQPQHF. CDR3 in DNA: TGTGCCAGCAGCCCCAGTCCCGGGACAGGGTTCCATCAGCCCCAGCATTTT. The full variable domain, completed using reference TRBV5-4 and TRBJ1-5, is ETGVTQSPTHLIKTRGQQVTLRCSSQSGHNTVSWYQQALGQGPQFIFQYYREEENGRGNFPPRFSGLQFPNYSSELNVNALELDDSALYLCASSPSPGTGFHQPQHFGDGTRLSIL.

This chain uses TRBV23-1 with TRBJ1-5, with 8 nucleotides matching TRBD1. TRBV23-1 is filed as an ORF, its function uncertain. The V gene end was trimmed by 4 bases and the J gene end by 3 bases; junction bases not matched to a gene: 8. The CDR3 runs to 16 residues. The CDR3 loop is CASSRNRGVVNQPQHF. The CDR3 bases are TGCGCCAGCAGTCGTAACAGGGGGGTAGTCAATCAGCCCCAGCATTTT.

The chain uses TRBV4-1 and TRBJ2-5, with D unresolved. The V and J ends lost 1 base and 5 bases respectively, with 8 bases between them. The CDR3 runs 13 residues. CDR1 MGHRA and CDR2 YSYEKL come from the germline V gene. The CDR3 DNA reads as TGCGCCAGCAGCCAAGTCCTTCCTGAGACCCAGTACTTC. This gives the protein CASSQVLPETQYF.

The chain recombines TRBV29-1 with TRBJ2-5; 8 nucleotides line up with TRBD2. Germline CDR1 reads SQVTM; CDR2 reads ANQGSEA. The ends lost 5 bases at V and 5 bases at J; junction bases unmatched: 4. This CDR3 is 12 amino acids long. Here the CDR3 reads CSVIRGGETQYF. CDR3 DNA sequence: TGCAGCGTTATTCGCGGGGGGGAGACCCAGTACTTC.

This chain links TRBV5-4 with TRBJ1-1; 8 nucleotides agree with TRBD1. This CDR3 comprises 16 residues. V lost 5 bases, J lost 2 bases, and 11 bases stayed unmatched. The germline gives CDR1 SGHNT, CDR2 YYREEE (reference sequence). The CDR3 region is CASREDADRVNTEAFF. The CDR3 DNA sequence: TGTGCCAGCAGGGAGGACGCGGACAGGGTCAACACTGAAGCTTTCTTT.

The gene calls are TRBV4-3 and TRBJ1-6; 8 bases match TRBD1. Germline V gene data show CDR1 as LGHNA and CDR2 as YSLEER. Trimming took 3 bases from V and 10 from J; bases not matched to a gene: 2. The CDR3 spans 13 residues. CDR3 DNA: TGCGCCAGCAGCCATGGACAGGGCTCACCCCTCCACTTT. Its translation: CASSHGQGSPLHF.

The J gene is TRBJ2-7, the V gene TRBV7-2; D might be TRBD2 (7 bases). This CDR3 is 14 amino acids long. Germline lookup yields CDR1 SGHTA and CDR2 FQGNSA. Trimming removed 7 bases from V and 2 bases from J, with 15 bases in between. CDR3 amino acids: CASMWGGRAYEQYF. CDR3 coding DNA: TGTGCCAGCATGTGGGGGGGCAGGGCCTACGAGCAGTACTTC.

This clone was seen a few times. The chain recombines TRBV7-9 with TRBJ1-3; 8 bases fit TRBD1. After removal of 5 bases from V and 0 bases from J, the junction contained 6 bases not matched to a gene. Germline values: CDR1 SEHNR, CDR2 FQNEAQ (reference sequence). The CDR3 contains 16 residues. The CDR3 spells CASSRRTGSSGNTIYF. The CDR3 region has the DNA TGTGCCAGCAGCAGGCGGACAGGGAGCTCTGGAAACACCATATATTTT.